The entry that follows covers one T cell receptor (beta chain) sequence. As yet, its antigen is unknown. These data come from a study of monozygotic twins with inflammatory bowel disease. UMIs incorporating a 6-nucleotide sample barcode were appended by means of template switching. TCRdb re-analyzed the 5' RACE reads; it lists each CDR3 protein once, without DNA. Recorded for this sample: 110,000 or so distinct CDR3 sequences. CDR1 and CDR2 from the germline V gene are SGHRS and YFSETQ. This CDR3 has 14 amino acids. Regarding the study as a whole: Compared with healthy co-twins, IBD patients showed reduced TCRbeta repertoire diversity by inverse Simpson. Immunosuppressive treatments were not uniform, and this may have added variability to patient repertoires.

The rearrangement uses TRBV5-1 and TRBJ2-7. The sequence was obtained from a human donor with ulcerative colitis or Crohn's disease, or a healthy co-twin of an affected twin (not recorded which). The sequencing input was blood. CDR3: CASSLSDRSHEQYF.